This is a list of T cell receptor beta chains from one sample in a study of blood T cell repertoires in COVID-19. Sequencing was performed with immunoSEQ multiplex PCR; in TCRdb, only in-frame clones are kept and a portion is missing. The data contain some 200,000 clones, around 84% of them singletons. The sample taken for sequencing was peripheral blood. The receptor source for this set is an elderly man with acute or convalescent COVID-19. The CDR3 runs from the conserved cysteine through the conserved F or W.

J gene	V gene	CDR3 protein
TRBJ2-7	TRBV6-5	CASSDRDNYEQYF
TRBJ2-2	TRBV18	CASSPTGQGELFF
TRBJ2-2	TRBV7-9	CASSAGTLNTGELFF
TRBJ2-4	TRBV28	CASSLQGAGAKNIQYF
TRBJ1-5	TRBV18	CASSGTGNQPQHF
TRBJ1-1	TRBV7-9	CASSYTGANTEAFF
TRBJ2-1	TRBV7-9	CASSQSGGSYNEQFF
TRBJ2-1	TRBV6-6	CASSLSGASSYNEQFF
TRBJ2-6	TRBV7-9	CASSPAPSSFGANVLTF
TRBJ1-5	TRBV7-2	CASSLVQDQPQHF
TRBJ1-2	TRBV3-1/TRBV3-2	CASSARPGNLNGYTF
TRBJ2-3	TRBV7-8	CASSAWTSGTDTQYF
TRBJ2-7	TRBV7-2	CASSLRQGGTYEQYF
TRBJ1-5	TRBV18	CASSPGGGYSNQPQHF
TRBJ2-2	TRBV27	CASSLRFLGGELFF
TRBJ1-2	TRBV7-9	CASSSTGRGYTF
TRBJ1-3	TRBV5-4	CASSLAGTGFSGNTIYF
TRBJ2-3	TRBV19	CASWPGQGTDTQYF
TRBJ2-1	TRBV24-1	CATSALGGGGYNEQFF
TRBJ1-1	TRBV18	CASSRQGNTEAFF
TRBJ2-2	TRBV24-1	CATSTRKNTGELFF
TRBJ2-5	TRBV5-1	CASSLTSAETQYF
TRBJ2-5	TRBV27	CASSYLAGAQETQYF
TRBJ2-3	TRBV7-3	CASSVNAGGPLTQYF
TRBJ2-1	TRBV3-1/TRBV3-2	CASSQSGTVQEQFF
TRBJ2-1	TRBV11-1	CASSLGPVNNEQFF
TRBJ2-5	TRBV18	CASSPNRGPTGETQYF
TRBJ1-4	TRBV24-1	CATSAGGELFF
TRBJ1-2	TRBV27	CASRKQGYGYTF
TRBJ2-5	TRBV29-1	CSVGGQGVQETQYF
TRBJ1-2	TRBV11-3	CASSMGTGVYGYTF
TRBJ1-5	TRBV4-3	CASSQAGKTPQHF
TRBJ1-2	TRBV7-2	CASSLAVRDGYTF
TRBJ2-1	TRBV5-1	CASSQTGGPNNEQFF
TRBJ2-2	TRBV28	CASSLAGGGTGELFF
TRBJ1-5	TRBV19	CASSPGGPNQPQHF
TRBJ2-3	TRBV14	CASSLIPDTQYF
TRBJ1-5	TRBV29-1	CSVQDRENQPQHF
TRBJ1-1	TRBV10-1	CASQRGGNTEAFF
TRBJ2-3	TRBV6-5	CASFVSGRGDTQYF
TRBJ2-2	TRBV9	CASSVSGTGELFF
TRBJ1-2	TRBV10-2	CASSTGFGYGYTF
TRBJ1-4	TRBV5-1	CASSFTGGSNEKLFF
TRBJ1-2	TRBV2	CASSFSGGNYGYTF
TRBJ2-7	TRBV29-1	CSVAVPRDYAYEQYF
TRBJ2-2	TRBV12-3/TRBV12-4	CASSFQGTGELFF
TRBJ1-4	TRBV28	CASSQPQGRNEKLFF
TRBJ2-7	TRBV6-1	CASSEALRVEQYF
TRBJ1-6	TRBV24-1	CATSEKTGGGSPLHF
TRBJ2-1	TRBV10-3	CAISESPAGVVNEQFF
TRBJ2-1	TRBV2	CASSDKTSARFYNEQFF
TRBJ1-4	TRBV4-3	CASSRGTENEKLFF